This record looks at one T cell receptor beta chain sequence and its context. This clonotype is characterized as medium-sized (0.01 to 0.1%). Its recognized antigen is unknown. Base qualities are not provided; no much larger clone lies one nucleotide away. V is trimmed back by 6 bases and J by 5 bases, and the junction contains 6 bases that no gene match accounts for. The CDR3 spans 14 residues, from the cysteine through the phenylalanine. Of all the DNA, just the CDR3 is kept, 42 bases in frame from base 1. From the germline V gene, CDR1 is SNHLY and CDR2 is FYNNEI. TCR repertoires of sorted CD4+ and CD8+ blood T cells from severe aplastic anemia patients and healthy subjects were deep-sequenced in the study. Ficoll-Paque density gradient centrifugation was used to isolate peripheral blood mononuclear cells. Before DNA was extracted, CD4+ and CD8+ T cells were sorted using either FACS or magnetic beads.

This entry is derived from a study of CD8+CD57+ T cells in acquired aplastic anemia listed by TCRdb under 2018. Broadly, across the study: A mean of about 3.2 ug of DNA, ranging from about 0.2 to 27.4 ug, was extracted from sorted CD4+ and CD8+ cells. An average of roughly 9.8 million reads for CD4+ cells and 11 million to 12 million reads for CD8+ cells was obtained from healthy donor samples.

TCR beta VDJ combination and CDR3 sequence profiling used genomic DNA as the template. An Illumina HiSeq 2000 was the platform used for TCR repertoire sequencing. Per the original workflow: Repertoires were assessed using TRBV/TRBJ rearrangement plots, CDR3 size and DJ length profiles, and Simpson's diversity index. The most abundant DNA sequence in the deep sequencing data was defined as the immunodominant clone. CDR3 amino acid sequences were screened for sharing across subjects and were compared with published repertoires and the VDJdb database. TCRdb reworked the public reads: Q25 trimming with fastp, MiXCR clone assembly, productive beta chains retained. Under each unique CDR3 protein, matching rows form one entry showing the most common genes and DNA. TCRdb, not the original authors, processed these V and J calls. This sample has 40,000 to 50,000 distinct CDR3 sequences in its table, and around 73% of those were observed once. The ten largest clones capture roughly 34% of the sample.

The study at large found these results: Although twenty-nine CD8+ CDR3 sequences were shared by patients and controls, these sequences appeared highly expressed in patients and within the immunodominant clones of patients. Between patients and healthy controls, no significant difference in CD8+ Simpson's diversity was found (P=0.060).

Input material: sorted CD4+, CD8+, or CD8+CD57+ T cells (not recorded which) from PBMCs. The TCR sequence derives from a human donor in good health, serving as a control. In this chain, TRBV2 is recombined with TRBJ2-1; TRBD1 agrees with 8 junctional bases. CDR3 region: CASRGGQGHNEQFF. The DNA sequence is given as TGTGCCAGCAGGGGTGGACAGGGCCACAATGAGCAGTTCTTC.